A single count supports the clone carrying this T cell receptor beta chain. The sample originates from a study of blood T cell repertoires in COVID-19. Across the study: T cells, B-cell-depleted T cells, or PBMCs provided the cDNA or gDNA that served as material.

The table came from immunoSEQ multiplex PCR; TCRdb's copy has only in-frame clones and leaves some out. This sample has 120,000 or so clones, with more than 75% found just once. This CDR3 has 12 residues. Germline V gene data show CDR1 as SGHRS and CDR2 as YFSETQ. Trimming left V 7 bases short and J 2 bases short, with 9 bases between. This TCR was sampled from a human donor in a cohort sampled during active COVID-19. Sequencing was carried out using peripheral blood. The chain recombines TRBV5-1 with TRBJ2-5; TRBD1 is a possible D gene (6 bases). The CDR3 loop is CASRTEQETQYF. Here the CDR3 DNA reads TGCGCCAGCCGGACAGAACAAGAGACCCAGTACTTC.